This T cell receptor beta chain was recovered during a study of radiotherapy plus CTLA-4 blockade in lung cancer. Study-wide results and limits: The study found tumor-derived TCR clones expanded in blood after radiotherapy plus ipilimumab.

TCRdb keeps only in-frame clones here, not all; method: immunoSEQ multiplex PCR. The table records roughly 97,000 clones, roughly 79% of them present only once. In the case of this clone: The target antigen is unknown.

This CDR3 spans 18 amino acids. The germline V gene has CDR1 SGHRS and CDR2 YFSETQ. V gave up 4 bases and J gave up 2 bases; unmatched junction bases: 16. Specimen: peripheral blood, collected from a patient treated with radiotherapy plus ipilimumab. The sequence was collected from a human donor with non-small cell lung cancer who had a partial response to radiotherapy plus ipilimumab. Some clones in this sample may be carry-over from other donors' samples. The genes are TRBV5-1 and TRBJ2-5, with TRBD2 matching 8 bases. CDR3 residues: CASSGGLATLNVQETQYF. The CDR3 DNA follows: TGCGCCAGCAGCGGTGGACTAGCTACGCTCAATGTACAAGAGACCCAGTACTTC.